These 5 T cell receptor beta chains originate from one sample sequenced in a study of OX40 agonist ivuxolimab in advanced cancers. Repertoires were generated with immunoSEQ multiplex PCR, while TCRdb's copy carries only in-frame clones and drops some. The data hold around 58,000 clones, with around 92% observed a single time. The specimen comprised CD4+ or CD8+ T cells sorted from blood, sampled in a trial of the OX40 agonist ivuxolimab. The source is an adult with an advanced solid tumor such as melanoma, head and neck, liver or kidney cancer.

The gene calls are TRBV2 and TRBJ2-2; perhaps TRBD2 as D (6 bases). The CDR3 has 16 residues. Germline V gene lookup returns CDR1 SNHLY and CDR2 FYNNEI. Trimming removed 7 bases from V and 2 bases from J, with 17 bases in between. The CDR3 is CASKSPGTDNTGELFF. CDR3 sequence (DNA): TGTGCCAGCAAATCTCCCGGGACTGACAACACCGGGGAGCTGTTTTTT.

The chain couples TRBV7-8 to TRBJ2-5, with D hard to call. Germline lookup yields CDR1 SGHVS and CDR2 FQNEAQ. The CDR3 runs to 15 residues. V lost 1 base to trimming and J lost 1 base, with 10 bases between them. In DNA form, the CDR3 reads TGTGCCAGCAGCTTAGGGAGAGAGGCCCAAGAGACCCAGTACTTC. Protein product: CASSLGREAQETQYF.

This clone appeared once. The chain joins TRBV7-2 to TRBJ2-5; weak D call: TRBD2 (5 bases). The CDR3 runs to 15 residues. Germline V gives CDR1 SGHTA, CDR2 FQGNSA. V was clipped by 0 bases and J by 1 base, with 9 bases between them. Here the CDR3 reads CASSLARLAQETQYF. CDR3 nucleotide sequence: TGTGCCAGCAGCTTAGCGAGGCTAGCCCAAGAGACCCAGTACTTC.

The chain has TRBV7-9 and TRBJ1-2; 9 positions match TRBD1. The CDR3 sequence is 14 residues long. V lost 5 bases, J lost 5 bases, and 6 bases stayed unmatched. Germline lookup yields CDR1 SEHNR and CDR2 FQNEAQ (reference sequence). The CDR3 coding sequence is TGTGCCAGCAGCCCCGGGACAGGGAGGTATGGCTACACCTTC. This gives the protein CASSPGTGRYGYTF. The whole variable domain, filled in from reference TRBV7-9 and TRBJ1-2, reads DTGVSQNPRHKITKRGQNVTFRCDPISEHNRLYWYRQTLGQGPEFLTYFQNEAQLEKSRLLSDRFSAERPKGSFSTLEIQRTEQGDSAMYLCASSPGTGRYGYTFGSGTRLTVV.

The chain has TRBV7-9 and TRBJ1-4; the match to TRBD1 covers 9 bases. V shed 4 bases and J 5 bases; nucleotides not matched to a gene: 2. Germline V gives CDR1 SEHNR, CDR2 FQNEAQ (reference sequence). This CDR3 is built from 14 residues. The DNA for the CDR3 is TGTGCCAGCAGCTGGGACAGGGTAAATGAAAAACTGTTTTTT. Residues: CASSWDRVNEKLFF.